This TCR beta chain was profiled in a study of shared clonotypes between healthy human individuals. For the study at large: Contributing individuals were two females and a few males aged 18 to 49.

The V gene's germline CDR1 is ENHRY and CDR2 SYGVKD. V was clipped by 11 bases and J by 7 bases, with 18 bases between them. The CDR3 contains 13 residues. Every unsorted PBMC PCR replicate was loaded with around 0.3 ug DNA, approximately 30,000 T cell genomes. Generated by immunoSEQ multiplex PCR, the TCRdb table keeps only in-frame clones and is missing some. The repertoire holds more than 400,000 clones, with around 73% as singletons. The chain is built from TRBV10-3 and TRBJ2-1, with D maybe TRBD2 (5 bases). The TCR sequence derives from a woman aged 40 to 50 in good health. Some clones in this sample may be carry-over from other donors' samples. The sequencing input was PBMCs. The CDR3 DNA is TGTGCCTCATCAAGTCAGCGGAAAAATGAGCAGTTCTTC. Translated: CASSSQRKNEQFF.